This paragraph covers one T cell receptor beta chain sequence. Germline-derived CDR1 and CDR2 are MNHNS and SASEGT. The V end lost 6 bases, the J end lost 2 bases, and 13 bases lay between the germline ends. The CDR3 is 14 residues long. TCRdb re-called the PCR reads with MiXCR. The sample records about 5,100 clones, roughly 18% being singletons. This entry comes from a study of metastatic and nonmetastatic thyroid tumors. None of the patients had undergone any treatment ahead of thyroid surgery. This receptor was identified in a female donor with papillary thyroid cancer or a benign thyroid nodule (not recorded which). Some clones in this sample may be carry-over from other donors' samples. This chain joins TRBV6-1 and TRBJ1-2, with a possible D match to TRBD1 (5 bases). Material for sequencing was adjacent normal tissue. CDR3 region: CASSSVGENYGYTF. CDR3 in DNA: TGTGCCAGCAGCTCTGTAGGGGAGAACTATGGCTACACCTTC.